These T cell receptor beta chains were read from a single sample in a study of shared clonotypes between healthy human individuals. Sequencing was performed with immunoSEQ multiplex PCR; in TCRdb, only in-frame clones are kept and a portion is missing. The table lists 2 million to 2.5 million clones, 90% to 95% of them singletons. The specimen was naive CD4+ T cells sorted from blood. The receptors shown here come from a man between 18 and 35 years old in good health. Each CDR3 is given with its conserved first and last residue. D genes are given only for firm matches. Clone size is given for some rows only: seen once, a few or many times, or a class if the clone is expanded.

D: NA
size: NA
J: TRBJ1-2
V: TRBV11-2
CDR3: CASSLDFGRASGYTF
DNA: TGTGCCAGCAGCTTAGATTTTGGCAGGGCGAGTGGCTACACCTTC

D: NA
size: NA
J: TRBJ1-2
V: TRBV4-1
CDR3: CASSQDRRDTLGGYTF
DNA: TGCGCCAGCAGCCAAGACCGCCGGGACACTCTCGGTGGCTACACCTTC

D: TRBD1
size: NA
J: TRBJ1-6
V: TRBV2
CDR3: CASKEGTGTYSPLHF
DNA: TGTGCCAGCAAAGAAGGGACAGGGACCTATTCACCCCTCCACTTT

D: NA
size: NA
J: TRBJ1-2
V: TRBV7-3
CDR3: CASSLGAGDYGYTF
DNA: TGTGCCAGCAGCTTAGGGGCAGGGGACTATGGCTACACCTTC

D: NA
size: NA
J: TRBJ2-5
V: TRBV5-1
CDR3: CASSFRGIQETQYF
DNA: TGCGCCAGCAGCTTCCGCGGAATCCAAGAGACCCAGTACTTC

D: NA
size: NA
J: TRBJ1-1
V: TRBV5-1
CDR3: CASSLGEMNTEAFF
DNA: TGCGCCAGCAGCTTAGGAGAGATGAACACTGAAGCTTTCTTT

D: NA
size: NA
J: TRBJ2-7
V: TRBV10-1
CDR3: CASSEDSASLEQYF
DNA: TGCGCCAGCAGTGAAGATTCAGCATCTCTCGAGCAGTACTTC

D: NA
size: NA
J: TRBJ1-1
V: TRBV5-1
CDR3: CASSLDRGGLTEAFF
DNA: TGCGCCAGCAGCTTGGATCGGGGAGGGCTTACTGAAGCTTTCTTT

D: TRBD2
size: NA
J: TRBJ2-5
V: TRBV30
CDR3: CAWSVGTSGRLGETQYF
DNA: TGTGCCTGGAGTGTAGGGACTAGCGGGAGATTAGGAGAGACCCAGTACTTC

D: NA
size: NA
J: TRBJ2-7
V: TRBV21-1
CDR3: CASSTSVTGAYEQYF
DNA: TGTGCCAGCAGCACTAGCGTAACCGGGGCCTACGAGCAGTACTTC

D: NA
size: NA
J: TRBJ1-5
V: TRBV6-1
CDR3: CASSENSNNQPQHF
DNA: TGTGCCAGCAGTGAAAACAGTAACAATCAGCCCCAGCATTTT

D: NA
size: NA
J: TRBJ1-3
V: TRBV5-4
CDR3: CASSAGPNTIYF
DNA: TGTGCCAGCAGCGCCGGACCAAACACCATATATTTT

D: TRBD1
size: NA
J: TRBJ2-7
V: TRBV19
CDR3: CASSPRQGASYSYEQYF
DNA: TGTGCCAGTAGTCCAAGACAGGGGGCCTCTTACTCTTACGAGCAGTACTTC

D: NA
size: NA
J: TRBJ2-5
V: TRBV5-5
CDR3: CASTLGQAYQETQYF
DNA: TGTGCCAGCACGCTTGGGCAGGCCTACCAAGAGACCCAGTACTTC

D: NA
size: NA
J: TRBJ1-1
V: TRBV30
CDR3: CAWSQGRPNTEAFF
DNA: TGTGCCTGGAGTCAGGGCAGGCCGAACACTGAAGCTTTCTTT

D: NA
size: NA
J: TRBJ2-1
V: TRBV2
CDR3: CASSSTSSLNEQFF
DNA: TGTGCCAGCAGTAGTACTAGTTCCCTCAATGAGCAGTTCTTC

D: NA
size: once
J: TRBJ1-1
V: TRBV10-3
CDR3: CAISEVRANTEAFF
DNA: TGTGCCATCAGTGAGGTCAGGGCGAACACTGAAGCTTTCTTT

D: NA
size: NA
J: TRBJ2-3
V: TRBV5-1
CDR3: CASGRGVTDTQYF
DNA: TGCGCCAGCGGTCGGGGTGTGACAGATACGCAGTATTTT

D: NA
size: NA
J: TRBJ2-2
V: TRBV11-3
CDR3: CASSLTSTGELFF
DNA: TGTGCCAGCAGCCTGACCAGTACCGGGGAGCTGTTTTTT

D: NA
size: few
J: TRBJ2-7
V: TRBV18
CDR3: CASSPSNYEQYF
DNA: TGTGCCAGCTCACCGTCAAACTACGAGCAGTACTTC

D: NA
size: NA
J: TRBJ2-7
V: TRBV6-6
CDR3: CASRIWGVHEQYF
DNA: TGTGCCAGCAGAATTTGGGGGGTCCACGAGCAGTACTTC

D: NA
size: NA
J: TRBJ2-4
V: TRBV25-1
CDR3: CASVGDKNIQYF
DNA: TGTGCCAGTGTAGGCGATAAAAACATTCAGTACTTC

D: TRBD1
size: NA
J: TRBJ1-2
V: TRBV15
CDR3: CATSSDRDYGYTF
DNA: TGTGCCACCAGCTCCGACAGGGACTATGGCTACACCTTC

D: NA
size: NA
J: TRBJ2-1
V: TRBV9
CDR3: CASSSRSGSSYNEQFF
DNA: TGTGCCAGCAGCTCCCGTTCAGGGAGCTCCTACAATGAGCAGTTCTTC

D: NA
size: once
J: TRBJ2-7
V: TRBV10-3
CDR3: CAISPGNFYEQYF
DNA: TGTGCCATCAGTCCCGGGAACTTCTACGAGCAGTACTTC

D: NA
size: many
J: TRBJ2-6
V: TRBV5-1
CDR3: CASSFSGSGANVLTF
DNA: TGCGCCAGCAGCTTCTCCGGATCTGGGGCCAACGTCCTGACTTTC

D: NA
size: NA
J: TRBJ2-1
V: TRBV6-1
CDR3: CASSAGQHNEQFF
DNA: TGTGCCAGCAGTGCAGGACAGCACAATGAGCAGTTCTTC

D: NA
size: NA
J: TRBJ2-1
V: TRBV6-1
CDR3: CASGSSVYNEQFF
DNA: TGTGCCAGCGGTTCGTCTGTCTACAATGAGCAGTTCTTC

D: TRBD1
size: once
J: TRBJ1-2
V: TRBV6-5
CDR3: CASSYTGGHGYTF
DNA: TGTGCCAGCAGTTACACAGGGGGGCATGGCTACACCTTC

D: NA
size: NA
J: TRBJ1-2
V: TRBV18
CDR3: CASSPPESRYGYTF
DNA: TGTGCCAGCTCACCACCCGAGAGTAGGTATGGCTACACCTTC

D: TRBD1
size: NA
J: TRBJ1-1
V: TRBV7-2
CDR3: CASSLHVGQGGTEAFF
DNA: TGTGCCAGCAGCTTACATGTCGGACAGGGAGGCACTGAAGCTTTCTTT

D: NA
size: NA
J: TRBJ2-5
V: TRBV5-1
CDR3: CASSLAVDHQETQYF
DNA: TGCGCCAGCAGCTTGGCCGTGGACCACCAAGAGACCCAGTACTTC

D: TRBD1
size: NA
J: TRBJ1-2
V: TRBV5-1
CDR3: CASSLASGQANYGYTF
DNA: TGCGCCAGCAGCTTGGCCTCAGGACAGGCTAACTATGGCTACACCTTC